A single sample gave rise to the 28 T cell receptor beta chains below, sequenced in a study of beta chain features in type 1 diabetes. The whole isolated RNA underwent reverse transcription, so sequencing captured expressed TCRB transcripts. The protocol was immunoSEQ multiplex PCR, while the TCRdb copy is restricted to in-frame clones and leaves out a portion. This table holds 250,000 to 350,000 clones, around 10% found once. Sequenced material: naive CD4+ T cells from blood. The source of these receptors is a woman aged 25-40 years in good health.

The chain uses TRBV7-8 and TRBJ2-2; TRBD1 aligns across 9 bases. Germline CDR1 and CDR2: SGHVS and FQNEAQ. J lost 1 base, V lost 5 bases, and 8 bases had no gene match. The CDR3 runs 17 residues. The CDR3 here is CASSGVGDRENTGELFF. Written as DNA, the CDR3 is TGTGCCAGCAGCGGTGTCGGGGACAGGGAGAACACCGGGGAGCTGTTTTTT.

The rearrangement joins TRBV4-3 to TRBJ2-2, with TRBD1 as a possible D gene (6 bases). The CDR3 is 14 residues long. V lost 3 bases and J 3 bases, leaving 8 bases between the germline ends. Germline CDR1 and CDR2: LGHNA and YSLEER. The DNA for the CDR3 is TGCGCCAGCAGCCAGAACAGGGACACCGGGGAGCTGTTTTTT. Encoded protein: CASSQNRDTGELFF.

The table lists this clone with a few counts. This chain uses TRBV6-5 with TRBJ2-1, with 11 bases fitting TRBD1. The V gene's germline CDR1 is MNHEY and CDR2 SVGAGI. This CDR3 has 16 amino acids. V lost 4 bases and J lost 8; bases outside the gene matches: 10. The CDR3 DNA sequence: TGTGCCAGCAGTTGGGGACAGGGGGTTTATGGCGATGAGCAGTTCTTC. This gives the protein CASSWGQGVYGDEQFF.

This chain connects TRBV29-1 to TRBJ2-1; TRBD2 agrees at 11 bases. CDR3 length: 17 residues. J was trimmed by 8 bases and V by 2 bases; bases with no gene match: 14. Germline CDR1 and CDR2: SQVTM and ANQGSEA. The CDR3 coding sequence is TGCAGCGTTGAAAAAAGGCTAGCGGGAGGCGGCGTGGATGAGCAGTTCTTC. Encoded protein: CSVEKRLAGGGVDEQFF.

With regard to this clone: A junction end diverges from the germline sequence, so it may reflect a read error. Other DNA sequences in the same sample also yield this CDR3. The V and J genes are TRBV27 and TRBJ2-2, with a weak D call TRBD2 (6 bases). Germline V CDR1 and CDR2: MNHEY, SMNVEV (reference sequence). The CDR3 consists of 15 residues. For the CDR3, the DNA is TGTGCCAGCAGTTTGATCCAGGCCCCCGGCGGGGAGTTGTTTTTT. It specifies CASSLIQAPGGELFF.

The V gene is TRBV30, the J gene TRBJ2-7; the match to TRBD1 covers 8 bases. The CDR3 has 14 residues. Germline V CDR1 and CDR2: GTSNPN, SVGIG (reference sequence). The trim removed 5 bases at V and 7 bases at J, leaving 13 bases unmatched. In DNA form, the CDR3 reads TGTGCCTGGTGTGAATCGGGACAGGCGGATGAGCAGTACTTC. Translation: CAWCESGQADEQYF.

The rearrangement joins TRBV7-2 to TRBJ2-7; the match to TRBD1 covers 7 bases. The CDR3 extends over 17 amino acids. Trimming at V came to 0 bases and at J to 3 bases, leaving 11 bases not matched to a gene. Germline values: CDR1 SGHTA, CDR2 FQGNSA. CDR3 loop: CASSLARDGRDSYEQYF. CDR3 in DNA: TGTGCCAGCAGCTTAGCCAGAGACGGCCGGGACAGCTACGAGCAGTACTTC.

This clone was seen more than once but under ten times. The chain has TRBV7-2 and TRBJ1-1; D not resolved. Germline CDR1 reads SGHTA; CDR2 reads FQGNSA. The CDR3 runs to 13 residues. The V end was cut by 6 bases, the J end by 1 base, with 9 bases between. CDR3 nucleotide sequence: TGTGCCAGCAGGCGACAACAGAACACTGAAGCTTTCTTT. Translation gives CASRRQQNTEAFF.

This clone was counted a few times. The chain carries TRBV29-1 and TRBJ2-4; weak D call: TRBD1 (6 bases). Trimming left V 0 bases short and J 6 bases short, with 12 bases between. The CDR3 consists of 14 residues. Germline assignment: CDR1 SQVTM and CDR2 ANQGSEA. The CDR3 is CSVEDIAGVNIQYF. The DNA for the CDR3 is TGCAGCGTTGAAGATATAGCAGGGGTAAACATTCAGTACTTC.

The J gene is TRBJ2-3, the V gene TRBV2; D is perhaps TRBD2 (5 bases). The V and J ends lost 5 bases and 2 bases respectively, with 11 bases between them. The CDR3 contains 14 residues. Looked up from germline, CDR1 is SNHLY and CDR2 is FYNNEI. CDR3 protein: CASSTPGITDTQYF. The CDR3 DNA follows: TGTGCCAGCAGTACCCCGGGGATCACAGATACGCAGTATTTT. Full variable domain (rest looked up from reference TRBV2 and TRBJ2-3): EPEVTQTPSHQVTQMGQEVILRCVPISNHLYFYWYRQILGQKVEFLVSFYNNEISEKSEIFDDQFSVERPDGSNFTLKIRSTKLEDSAMYFCASSTPGITDTQYFGPGTRLTVL.

The chain links TRBV6-5 to TRBJ2-7; 9 positions match TRBD2. V was clipped by 10 bases and J by 4 bases; unmatched bases: 11. The CDR3 sequence is 14 residues long. Germline loops: CDR1 MNHEY, CDR2 SVGAGI. CDR3 protein: CATERVAGAYEQYF. CDR3 DNA: TGTGCCACGGAGCGGGTAGCGGGAGCGTACGAGCAGTACTTC.

V and J are TRBV5-1 and TRBJ1-1; TRBD1 agrees at 11 bases. The germline gives CDR1 SGHRS, CDR2 YFSETQ. J lost 0 bases, V lost 0 bases, and 13 bases had no gene match. The CDR3 is made up of 20 amino acids. This CDR3 is CASSLANRDRGSRVNTEAFF. CDR3 nucleotide sequence: TGCGCCAGCAGCTTGGCAAACCGGGACAGGGGGTCTCGGGTGAACACTGAAGCTTTCTTT.

The gene calls are TRBV18 and TRBJ2-2; 8 bases map to TRBD2. Germline V gives CDR1 KGHSH, CDR2 LQKENI. This CDR3 contains 15 residues. The V gene end was trimmed by 6 bases and the J gene end by 5 bases; junction bases not matched to a gene: 8. The CDR3 is CASSQQRERTGELFF. CDR3 DNA sequence: TGTGCCAGCTCCCAACAGCGGGAGAGGACCGGGGAGCTGTTTTTT.

Written as DNA, the CDR3 is TGCGCCAGCAGCGGTGCCGGGACAGGGAGTGAAAAACTGTTTTTT. This encodes CASSGAGTGSEKLFF. The chain joins TRBV5-1 to TRBJ1-4, with 9 bases fitting TRBD1. Germline V CDR1 and CDR2: SGHRS, YFSETQ. Unmatched junction bases numbered 8, after V lost 4 bases and J lost 7 bases. There are 15 residues in the CDR3.

V is TRBV14 and J is TRBJ1-1, with 7 bases matching TRBD1. The CDR3 runs 14 residues. Per the germline V gene, CDR1 is SGHDN and CDR2 is FVKESK. The V gene end was trimmed by 3 bases and the J gene end by 1 base; junction bases not matched to a gene: 2. The CDR3 loop reads CASSHRQGNTEAFF. CDR3 bases: TGTGCCAGCAGCCACCGACAGGGGAACACTGAAGCTTTCTTT.

V and J are TRBV7-9 and TRBJ2-7; 7 bases align to TRBD2. CDR3 size: 14 residues. Looked up from germline, CDR1 is SEHNR and CDR2 is FQNEAQ (reference sequence). J lost 5 bases, V lost 2 bases, and 6 bases had no gene match. CDR3 loop: CASSLMGGTNEQYF. In nucleotides, the CDR3 is TGTGCCAGCAGCTTAATGGGCGGGACTAACGAGCAGTACTTC.

This clone has more than one count but fewer than ten. The chain uses TRBV9 and TRBJ2-7; TRBD2 is a possible D gene (5 bases). Germline CDR1 and CDR2: SGDLS and YYNGEE. The CDR3 runs to 15 residues. The V gene lost 0 bases and the J gene lost 3 bases, with 13 bases spanning the gap. DNA for the CDR3: TGTGCCAGCAGCGTAGGTGAGCGGAACCACTACGAGCAGTACTTC. Its protein product is CASSVGERNHYEQYF. The whole variable domain, filled in from reference TRBV9 and TRBJ2-7, reads DSGVTQTPKHLITATGQRVTLRCSPRSGDLSVYWYQQSLDQGLQFLIQYYNGEERAKGNILERFSAQQFPDLHSELNLSSLELGDSALYFCASSVGERNHYEQYFGPGTRLTVT.

This clone has more than one count but fewer than ten. This chain links TRBV4-3 with TRBJ2-3; 12 positions match TRBD2. The J segment lost 2 bases and the V segment lost 0 bases, leaving 9 bases of the junction unmatched. The germline V gene encodes CDR1 LGHNA and CDR2 YSLEER. There are 19 residues in the CDR3. The CDR3 spells CASSQDDGTSGLFTDTQYF. CDR3 sequence (DNA): TGCGCCAGCAGCCAAGATGACGGGACTAGCGGGCTTTTCACAGATACGCAGTATTTT.

This clone was counted between two and nine times. The rearrangement links TRBV30 to TRBJ2-5; 8 bases agree with TRBD1. This CDR3 is 16 amino acids long. Germline CDR1 reads GTSNPN; CDR2 reads SVGIG (reference sequence). With V trimmed by 6 bases and J by 5 bases, 17 bases remained unmatched. The CDR3 spells CACTTRALRGQETQYF. Here the CDR3 DNA reads TGTGCCTGCACAACCCGGGCCCTCAGGGGGCAGGAGACCCAGTACTTC.

This rearrangement joins TRBV7-2 to TRBJ2-7; 7 bases match TRBD1. V lost 5 bases to trimming and J lost 3 bases; unmatched junction nucleotides: 7. The CDR3 has 14 residues. CDR1 and CDR2 (germline): SGHTA, FQGNSA. The CDR3 sequence: CASSPAQGIYEQYF. Here the CDR3 DNA reads TGTGCCAGCAGCCCAGCACAGGGGATCTACGAGCAGTACTTC.

This clone was picked up one time. CDR3 DNA: TGTGCCAGCTCACCAACGGCGGGACTGGGATTGGATACGCAGTATTTT. This gives the protein CASSPTAGLGLDTQYF. This chain joins TRBV18 and TRBJ2-3; possible D gene TRBD2, 6 bases. Looked up from germline, CDR1 is KGHSH and CDR2 is LQKENI. V was clipped by 2 bases and J by 6 bases, with 18 bases between them. This CDR3 is built from 16 residues.

The chain is built from TRBV28 and TRBJ2-5; the D gene is possibly TRBD1 (6 bases). Germline assignment: CDR1 MDHEN and CDR2 SYDVKM. CDR3 length: 15 amino acids. Between the trimmed V and J ends, which lost 3 bases and 0 bases, there was a span of 11 bases. The CDR3 region is CASSFNQGYQETQYF. The CDR3 DNA follows: TGTGCCAGCAGTTTCAACCAGGGGTACCAAGAGACCCAGTACTTC.

The chain carries TRBV28 and TRBJ1-4; maybe TRBD1 (5 bases). V gave up 4 bases and J gave up 7 bases, with 13 bases separating them. The V gene's germline CDR1 is MDHEN and CDR2 SYDVKM. CDR3 size: 14 residues. CDR3 region: CASSSHGGGEKLFF. Written as DNA, the CDR3 is TGTGCCAGCAGTTCCCACGGGGGTGGTGAAAAACTGTTTTTT.

The rearrangement links TRBV5-1 to TRBJ2-5, with D perhaps TRBD2 (6 bases). CDR3 length: 14 amino acids. Looked up from germline, CDR1 is SGHRS and CDR2 is YFSETQ. The V end lost 4 bases, the J end lost 3 bases, and 13 bases lay between the germline ends. CDR3 sequence reads: CASSDPGGKETQYF. The CDR3, as DNA: TGCGCCAGCAGCGATCCCGGGGGTAAAGAGACCCAGTACTTC. Full variable domain (rest looked up from reference TRBV5-1 and TRBJ2-5): KAGVTQTPRYLIKTRGQQVTLSCSPISGHRSVSWYQQTPGQGLQFLFEYFSETQRNKGNFPGRFSGRQFSNSRSEMNVSTLELGDSALYLCASSDPGGKETQYFGPGTRLLVL.

This clone occurred a few times. The J gene is TRBJ2-1, the V gene TRBV27; TRBD2 aligns across 9 bases. V trimming: 2 bases; J trimming: 6 bases; junction bases outside the gene matches: 8. Per germline, CDR1 MNHEY and CDR2 SMNVEV (reference sequence). This CDR3 spans 16 amino acids. CDR3 DNA sequence: TGTGCCAGCAGTTTAACGGAGCTAGCGGGACTCAATGAGCAGTTCTTC. Residues: CASSLTELAGLNEQFF.

The chain employs TRBV4-3 and TRBJ2-5; possible D gene TRBD2, 6 bases. There are 16 residues in the CDR3. Germline V gene data show CDR1 as LGHNA and CDR2 as YSLEER. V lost 1 base, J lost 4 bases, and 16 bases lay in between. In DNA form, the CDR3 reads TGCGCCAGCAGCCAAGGGGGGGTTCCCGCCAGAGAGACCCAGTACTTC. This sequence encodes CASSQGGVPARETQYF.

The chain has TRBV5-1 and TRBJ2-7, with 7 bases matching TRBD2. Trimming took 0 bases from V and 6 from J; bases not matched to a gene: 6. Germline V gene lookup returns CDR1 SGHRS and CDR2 YFSETQ. This CDR3 is 14 amino acids long. CDR3 sequence reads: CASSLAGGTGEQYF. The CDR3 DNA follows: TGCGCCAGCAGCTTGGCGGGGGGAACGGGCGAGCAGTACTTC.

V gene TRBV7-9 combines with J gene TRBJ2-1; no reliable D call. V lost 5 bases, J lost 2 bases, and 22 bases lay in between. The CDR3 runs to 18 residues. Per the germline V gene, CDR1 is SEHNR and CDR2 is FQNEAQ (reference sequence). The CDR3 nucleotides are TGTGCCAGCAGCCGAAATTCTCCTATGGTCCGCACCTACAATGAGCAGTTCTTC. It is translated as CASSRNSPMVRTYNEQFF.